The following is a T cell receptor (beta chain) sequence with its context. Its specific antigen is unknown. At one end the junction does not follow the germline gene, possibly because of a read error. Reading from cysteine to phenylalanine, the CDR3 counts 15 amino acids. Only the CDR3 portion is preserved as DNA: 45 bases, with reading frame beginning at the first base. Reading the germline V gene (reference sequence) gives CDR1 SEHNR and CDR2 FQNEAQ. The library was obtained by the immunoSEQ multiplex PCR assay. The multiplex PCR relied on a mix of 60 forward primers for TCR Vbeta segments and 13 reverse primers for TCR Jbeta segments. A multiplex PCR assay on genomic DNA amplified the CDR3 region of rearranged TCR beta genes. The Illumina HiSeq System was used to sequence the amplified TCR beta libraries as 87-base-pair reads. Processing in the source paper ran as follows. In a later analysis, tens of millions of unique TCR beta chains were counted across the approximately 670 repertoires, and around 10 million of these chains were shared by at least two donors. Raw reads were error-corrected and collapsed into unique sequences with a nearest-neighbor algorithm that merged closely related sequences to remove PCR and sequencing errors. To assign V, D and J gene segments, CDR3 sequences were aligned to IMGT reference sequences. For a sequence to be retained, a match of at least six nucleotides was required to both a V gene segment and a J gene segment. A rearrangement counted as productive if the CDR3 had no stop codons and remained in frame with V and J, and every other rearrangement counted as non-productive. Following IMGT convention, CDR3 was defined as the stretch from the second conserved V-encoded cysteine to the conserved J-encoded phenylalanine. The earlier analysis of about 610 of the donors excluded sequences that lacked an unambiguous match to a single V gene segment. An earlier analysis of almost 600 of the donors classified V segments as functional when productive rearrangements were above 56.7% and as segregating when the standard deviation between donors was above 5%. To diagnose cytomegalovirus status from the catalog of TCR beta chain sequences, a statistical classification framework was built. A later analysis assigned V and J genes by comparing TCR nucleotide sequences with IMGT/GENE-DB human TR gene sequences. A later analysis assigned CDR3 sequences and most-parsimonious VDJ recombination scenarios with the TCRdist pipeline. In a later analysis, each TCR beta chain was defined by its CDR3 amino acid sequence together with its V-gene family, and reads without a unique V-gene family were excluded. As a way to deal with suspected cross-contamination and a sequencing artifact, a later analysis dropped under 600 nucleotide sequences that were highly shared and had low generation probability. In a later analysis, a clonal expansion index was calculated for each public chain from normalized within-repertoire ranks of inferred template counts. A later analysis computed generation probabilities with a VDJ recombination model fitted to out-of-frame rearrangements, and checked the results against IGoR. Hypergeometric tests were used in a later analysis to score TCR-TCR, TCR-HLA and TCR-CMV co-occurrence, with a repertoire-size bias correction applied to the TCR pairs. To estimate false discovery rates, a later analysis permuted the HLA or CMV assignments 20 times. In a later analysis, co-occurring TCRs were grouped using DBSCAN, with TCRdist sequence similarity added in when clustering inside HLA-allele-positive subsets. Repertoires with fewer than 30,000 or more than 120,000 public chains, plus five repertoires with anomalous nucleotide sharing, were excluded from co-occurrence clustering. The clones in this table, taken by TCRdb from immuneACCESS, are in-frame only. Not every clone is retained; where verified, under half of the shortfall comes from an unresolved V gene, and the cause of the rest is unknown. V and J calls and clone size are as listed in that table; D and trimming were resolved from the DNA. The sample contains about 200,000 clones, roughly three quarters of them found a single time. The ten top clones hold about 1.8% of the sample.

The data are from a study of cytomegalovirus exposure and HLA in healthy donors (dated by TCRdb to about 2017). As for the study more broadly: In an earlier analysis of some 550 of the donors, approximately 300 Gb of sequence data and 100 million or so unique TCR beta sequences from some 170 million T cells were reported. A later analysis re-examined previously published TCR beta repertoires from roughly 650 donors and added high-resolution HLA genotyping to investigate patterns of TCR occurrence. Approximately 300 gigabases of sequencing data and approximately 92 million unique TCR sequences made up an early release that covered several hundred HLA-typed donors. Donor age, sex, ethnicity and CMV serostatus were compiled alongside the repertoire data. A later genetic analysis used genome-wide SNP genotypes for about 65% of the 666 donors, treating that subset as a discovery cohort. Every repertoire in the discovery cohort had been generated on one and the same sequencing platform. Using immunosequencing, the study profiled T cell repertoires from approximately 700 subjects and related those repertoires to cytomegalovirus serostatus. The study aimed to test whether signatures of past pathogen exposure could be identified by cataloging public T cell receptors. Among several hundred genotyped donors of the cohort, an average of roughly 230,000 unique TCR beta nucleotide sequences was sequenced per donor, of which about 20% were non-productive. HLA typing included class I and class II loci at four-digit resolution. High-throughput TCR immunosequencing, statistical association of individual TCRs with disease status, and machine learning were combined to predict cytomegalovirus infection status. In addition to the first cohort of 650 to 750 subjects, a separate validation cohort of 120 different subjects was used. The later analysis used no new phenotypic data to find candidate immune exposures, relying instead on TCR beta sequences and their occurrence across donors. Typing coverage differed by locus: A, B, C, DRB1 and DQB1 were typed in roughly 620-630 donors, DQA1 in 500 to 550, DPA1 in 600 to 610, and DPB1 in 450 to 490. Of the roughly 400 genotyped donors, roughly 85% fell in the genetic ancestry cluster associated with self-reported Caucasian donors. To decide whether each TCR beta V gene segment behaved as functional or pseudogenic, an earlier analysis of 587 of the donors relied on high-throughput TCR beta sequencing. Four to six DR-DQ haplotypes were handled as single units for association and clustering because linkage in the cohort was strong. General findings and caveats noted by the study authors: The presence/absence analyses assumed that sequencing depth was roughly uniform across donors, and that assumption may not be true. A later analysis found that HLA-associated TCR beta chains were more clonally expanded and had lower generation probabilities than equally common non-associated chains. CMV serostatus was the only immune exposure information available for the cohort. A later analysis found that most CMV-associated TCR beta chains appeared HLA-restricted, with HLA associations seemingly driven largely by CMV exposure. Linkage disequilibrium might explain the correlated functional status among segregating V segments, but an unknown experimental factor could not be ruled out. A cluster of highly shared sequence variants was judged likely to represent a technical artifact of the sequencing pipeline. Because HLA typing was missing for some donors at each locus, association tests included only the typed subset. Three of the identified cytomegalovirus-associated TCR beta chains were confirmed in vitro to be specific for cytomegalovirus antigens. A later analysis found that TCR association rates varied across HLA loci, with DRB1 alleles showing the most associated TCRs and HLA-C alleles the fewest. In a later analysis, about 17,000 TCR beta sequences were associated with specific HLA alleles at a false discovery rate of 0.05. The authors suggested that the approach could potentially be extended to other disease states and immunological phenotypes. In a later genetic analysis, a missense DCLRE1C variant was associated with V-gene and J-gene trimming of TCR beta chains, and the association was replicated in an independent cohort. A later analysis reported that several top co-occurrence clusters appeared linked to parvovirus B19, influenza, CMV and Epstein-Barr virus. In an earlier analysis of roughly 500 of the donors, most TCR beta V segments appeared in productive rearrangements about 87% or about 30% of the time, broadly matching IMGT annotations. The 87-base-pair reads could not distinguish some IMGT-functional V segments, including TRBV6-2 and TRBV6-3, so those segments were excluded. When HLA alleles, especially DR and DQ, strongly co-occurred, TCR associations were difficult to assign to individual alleles. A further reported finding was that TCR beta sequences accurately predicted the HLA-A and HLA-B alleles for most subjects in the first cohort. This cohort had only TCR beta chains sequenced, and the lack of alpha or paired-chain data limited which features could be detected. Cytomegalovirus status was reported to be diagnosed by the classifier with high specificity and sensitivity in both the original and validation cohorts. The study listed around 160 TCR beta chains as associated with cytomegalovirus. A later genetic analysis reported fewer N-insertions in productive TCRs among donors in an Asian-associated ancestry cluster than the roughly 700-donor mean. Most TCR sequences were seen in very few donors, while some public TCRs were found in many individuals. Because counts were too low, roughly 16 rarely observed V segments, including chromosome 9 orphons, were left out of the earlier analysis of 587 of the donors.

The cohort comprised around 700 healthy bone marrow donors. Cohort members were all nominally healthy when sampled, although unrecorded immune exposures were likely present. The donor was CMV seronegative and was included in the group of around 320 seronegative cohort members. A peripheral blood sample was provided by each donor, and peripheral blood mononuclear cells were used for TCR beta sequencing. Genomic DNA was extracted from the blood cell samples with the Qiagen DNeasy Blood Extraction Kit. Sequences were obtained from PBMCs. The TCR sequence derives from a man in his forties or fifties in good health and CMV-seronegative. Recombination joined TRBV7-9 with TRBJ2-2; TRBD1 is possibly the D segment (7 matching bases). For the CDR3, the sequence is CSSSLGGGGFGELFF. The nucleotides read TGTTCCAGCAGCTTAGGCGGAGGGGGCTTCGGGGAGCTGTTTTTT.